A single sample gave rise to the 12 T cell receptor beta chains below, sequenced in a study of CD8 T cells in ankylosing spondylitis. Using its own MiXCR run on the 5' RACE reads, TCRdb lists one record per CDR3 protein. This table has around 220,000 distinct CDR3 sequences, approximately 10% appearing once. Specimen: blood, either unsorted or a sorted T cell fraction (not recorded which). Receptors were obtained from a male donor with ankylosing spondylitis or in good health (not recorded which).

This clonotype has a count of ten or more. V usage is TRBV28 and J usage is TRBJ1-2; D possibly corresponds to TRBD1 (5 bases). Trimming shortened V by 5 bases and J by 4 bases, and 20 bases separated the two germline ends. Looked up from germline, CDR1 is MDHEN and CDR2 is SYDVKM. There are 16 residues in the CDR3. This CDR3 is CASSLGGDPVGYGYTF. The CDR3 DNA reads as TGTGCCAGCAGTCTTGGGGGGGACCCTGTAGGCTATGGCTACACCTTC.

The V call is TRBV30, the J call TRBJ2-1; no firm D call. The CDR3 loop spans 13 amino acids. V gave up 5 bases and J gave up 3 bases, with 11 bases separating them. Germline V gene lookup returns CDR1 GTSNPN and CDR2 SVGIG (reference sequence). The CDR3 nucleotides read TGTGCCTGGGACTTCTCGAACTACAATGAGCAGTTCTTC. This translates into CAWDFSNYNEQFF.

In its sample, this clonotype was seen many times. The chain uses TRBV7-8 and TRBJ2-3, with TRBD2 matching 8 bases. V lost 5 bases and J lost 0; bases outside the gene matches: 19. Per germline, CDR1 SGHVS and CDR2 FQNEAQ. The CDR3 consists of 20 residues. CDR3 loop: CASSPRPRQRGKSSTDTQYF. The DNA for the CDR3 is TGTGCCAGCAGCCCCCGACCCCGCCAGCGGGGGAAATCTAGCACAGATACGCAGTATTTT.

V gene TRBV5-1 combines with J gene TRBJ1-2; TRBD1 matches at 8 bases. The CDR3 consists of 14 residues. Per the germline V gene, CDR1 is SGHRS and CDR2 is YFSETQ. V was clipped by 4 bases and J by 8 bases; unmatched bases: 10. CDR3 sequence (DNA): TGCGCCAGCAGCCCAGGACAGGGTGGAAGGGGCTACACCTTC. Its translation: CASSPGQGGRGYTF.

This clonotype was counted ten times or more. J is TRBJ1-1 and V is TRBV11-2, with 7 bases fitting TRBD1. With 5 bases clipped from V and 4 bases from J, the junction kept 10 bases outside the gene matches. The CDR3 consists of 15 residues. CDR1 and CDR2 from the germline V gene are SGHAT and FQNNGV. The DNA of the CDR3 is TGTGCCAGCAGCCAACCCTCGGGGACAGTCACTGAAGCTTTCTTT. Its translation is CASSQPSGTVTEAFF.

This clonotype occurred many times. The genes are TRBV29-1 and TRBJ2-3; no clear D gene. The CDR3 loop spans 14 amino acids. V was clipped by 6 bases and J by 3 bases, with 16 bases between them. Germline lookup yields CDR1 SQVTM and CDR2 ANQGSEA. As DNA, the CDR3 is TGCAGCGTGGTCGTGGGGAAGTTAACAGATACGCAGTATTTT. Residues: CSVVVGKLTDTQYF.

This clonotype came up many times. This chain uses TRBV20-1 with TRBJ2-3; TRBD1 is a possible D gene (6 bases). Per germline, CDR1 DFQATT and CDR2 SNEGSKA (reference sequence). Between the trimmed V and J ends, which lost 4 bases and 0 bases, there was a span of 11 bases. This CDR3 spans 14 amino acids. The DNA for the CDR3 is TGCAGTGCTACCCCAACAGGGAGCACAGATACGCAGTATTTT. Translating gives CSATPTGSTDTQYF.

A note on this clonotype: A read error may explain this, as a much larger clone is one base away. The rearrangement links TRBV7-6 to TRBJ2-1; TRBD1 or TRBD2 may be the D gene (5 bases each). This CDR3 region has 15 residues. Germline assignment: CDR1 SGHVS and CDR2 FNYEAQ. CDR3 region: CASSLTWGDYSEQFF. CDR3 DNA sequence: TGTGCCAGCAGCTTAACGTGGGGCGACTACAGTGAGCAGTTCTTC.

This clonotype was seen ten or more times. The V gene is TRBV20-1, the J gene TRBJ2-6, with no clear D. The V end was cut by 6 bases, the J end by 3 bases, with 9 bases between. Germline V lookup: CDR1 DFQATT, CDR2 SNEGSKA (reference sequence). CDR3 length: 13 amino acids. CDR3 in amino acids: CSASSGGANVLTF. Written as DNA, the CDR3 is TGCAGTGCCTCTAGTGGTGGGGCCAACGTCCTGACTTTC.

This clonotype was seen ten or more times. This chain joins TRBV7-2 and TRBJ2-3, with a weak D call TRBD1 (5 bases). The length of the CDR3 is 15 residues. V dropped 5 bases and J dropped 3 bases, with 15 bases sitting between them. Germline V gene sequence: CDR1 SGHTA, CDR2 FQGNSA. CDR3 loop: CASSPPGKRTDTQYF. The CDR3 coding sequence is TGTGCCAGCAGCCCGCCAGGGAAAAGAACAGATACGCAGTATTTT.

In its sample, this clonotype was seen many times. This chain links TRBV7-9 with TRBJ1-1; a weak D match, TRBD1 (5 bases). Trimming removed 3 bases at V and 5 bases at J, with 16 bases between. Germline CDR1 is SEHNR and CDR2 is FQNEAQ (reference sequence). The length of the CDR3 is 15 residues. CDR3 protein: CASSLTGDPGTEAFF. DNA for the CDR3: TGTGCCAGCAGCTTGACCGGGGACCCGGGGACTGAAGCTTTCTTT.

V is TRBV12-3 or TRBV12-4 and J is TRBJ1-5, with D hard to call. Trimming shortened V by 6 bases and J by 0 bases, and 12 bases separated the two germline ends. This CDR3 contains 15 residues. The CDR3 DNA is TGTGCCAGCAGCCTTTTGGCGGATAGCAATCAGCCCCAGCATTTT. This gives the protein CASSLLADSNQPQHF.